A selection of T cell receptor beta chains follows, all from one sample in a study of T-cell memory formation after mild COVID-19. TCRdb recomputed calls from the 5' RACE reads with MiXCR, one row per CDR3 protein. The sample lists about 240,000 distinct CDR3 sequences; around 10% were seen once. Sequences were obtained from PBMCs or a T cell subset sorted from them (not recorded which). These receptor sequences come from a man aged 18-30 years who had mild COVID-19 (a few samples of this study predate the infection). Cell type and time point are not known. CDR3s include the opening cysteine and the closing phenylalanine or tryptophan. The D gene is left open where the match is weak. Clone size, where shown, is once, few, many, or a class for clones that have expanded.

>NA|TRBJ1-4|few|TRBV6-5
CASSSVATNEKLFF
TGTGCCAGCAGTTCCGTCGCAACTAATGAAAAACTGTTTTTT
>TRBD1|TRBJ1-1|NA|TRBV12-3/TRBV12-4
CASSFYRDREAFF
TGTGCCAGCAGTTTTTACCGGGACAGAGAAGCTTTCTTT
>NA|TRBJ2-5|few|TRBV6-2/TRBV6-3
CASRRPGGKKTQYF
TGTGCCAGCAGACGCCCGGGGGGCAAGAAGACCCAGTACTTC
>NA|TRBJ1-2|few|TRBV27
CASSLNSHYGYTF
TGTGCCAGCAGTTTGAACAGCCACTATGGCTACACCTTC
>NA|TRBJ2-3|NA|TRBV4-3
CASSQHGRTDTQYF
TGCGCCAGCAGCCAACATGGGCGCACAGATACGCAGTATTTT
>TRBD1|TRBJ2-7|NA|TRBV6-1
CASSNRGGSYEQYF
TGTGCCAGCAGCAACAGGGGTGGATCCTACGAGCAGTACTTC
>NA|TRBJ2-7|few|TRBV18
CASSPSRATYEQYF
TGTGCCAGCTCACCCTCCCGGGCCACATACGAGCAGTACTTC
>NA|TRBJ1-1|few|TRBV5-1
CASSAPGPGPEAFF
TGCGCCAGCAGCGCGCCGGGCCCCGGACCTGAAGCTTTCTTT
>TRBD2|TRBJ2-4|few|TRBV12-3/TRBV12-4
CASSLTSGGLQNIQYF
TGTGCCAGCAGTTTGACTAGCGGGGGGTTGCAAAACATTCAGTACTTC
>TRBD1|TRBJ1-6|NA|TRBV5-6
CASSLAGTEIFSPLHF
TGTGCCAGCAGCTTGGCCGGGACAGAGATTTTTTCACCCCTCCACTTT
>NA|TRBJ2-3|many|TRBV11-2
CASSFLASGGAADTQYF
TGTGCCAGCAGCTTCTTAGCATCTGGGGGGGCCGCAGATACGCAGTATTTT
>NA|TRBJ1-1|many|TRBV5-1
CASSLSYGADTEAFF
TGCGCCAGCAGCTTGTCTTACGGGGCGGACACTGAAGCTTTCTTT
>NA|TRBJ1-2|many|TRBV5-1
CASSLGQGTHGYTF
TGCGCCAGCAGCTTGGGGCAGGGCACCCATGGCTACACCTTC
>NA|TRBJ2-7|few|TRBV7-8
CASSQPRTGGLSYEQYF
TGTGCCAGCAGCCAACCTCGAACGGGGGGCCTCTCCTACGAGCAGTACTTC
>NA|TRBJ2-2|NA|TRBV24-1
CATSDYGTGELFF
TGTGCCACCAGTGATTACGGGACCGGGGAGCTGTTTTTT
>TRBD2|TRBJ2-3|NA|TRBV28
CASPPPGGGSTDTQYF
TGTGCCAGCCCCCCCCCGGGCGGGGGTAGCACAGATACGCAGTATTTT
>NA|TRBJ1-2|few|TRBV20-1
CSAEGGTYGYTF
TGCAGTGCAGAGGGGGGTACCTATGGCTACACCTTC
>NA|TRBJ2-3|few|TRBV5-1
CASSPTFGVWSDTQYF
TGCGCCAGCAGCCCGACCTTTGGGGTTTGGTCAGATACGCAGTATTTT
>NA|TRBJ2-5|many|TRBV20-1
CSAPLPGEETQYF
TGCAGTGCCCCACTTCCCGGGGAAGAGACCCAGTACTTC
>NA|TRBJ1-2|NA|TRBV27
CASSLIGGTLYGYTF
TGTGCCAGCAGTTTGATAGGAGGGACCCTCTATGGCTACACCTTC
>NA|TRBJ1-4|many|TRBV20-1
CSAREAGNEKLFF
TGCAGTGCTAGAGAGGCTGGAAATGAAAAACTGTTTTTT
>NA|TRBJ2-7|NA|TRBV4-3
CASSPSRTGAYEQYF
TGCGCCAGCAGCCCCTCCCGAACGGGGGCCTACGAGCAGTACTTC
>TRBD1|TRBJ1-5|NA|TRBV18
CASSPQGARNQPQHF
TGTGCCAGCTCACCCCAGGGGGCAAGGAATCAGCCCCAGCATTTT
>TRBD1|TRBJ2-7|NA|TRBV7-2
CASSLGWTGNYEQYF
TGTGCCAGCAGCTTAGGATGGACAGGGAACTACGAGCAGTACTTC
>NA|TRBJ2-3|few|TRBV6-6
CASSSSIGLGMFDTQYF
TGTGCCAGCAGTTCCTCAATCGGCCTAGGGATGTTTGATACGCAGTATTTT
>NA|TRBJ2-3|few|TRBV7-9
CASSLDQGTGTDTQYF
TGTGCCAGCAGCTTAGACCAGGGGACGGGAACAGATACGCAGTATTTT
>NA|TRBJ2-3|few|TRBV6-6
CASSSGGRQYF
TGTGCCAGCAGTTCCGGGGGTAGGCAGTATTTT
>NA|TRBJ1-6|few|TRBV7-9
CASSLDTGTPLHF
TGTGCCAGCAGCTTAGACACGGGAACACCCCTCCACTTT
>NA|TRBJ2-2|NA|TRBV3-1
CASSQPDRSGELFF
TGTGCCAGCAGCCAACCCGACAGATCCGGGGAGCTGTTTTTT
>NA|TRBJ1-2|NA|TRBV18
CASSPQGTGNYGYTF
TGTGCCAGCTCACCCCAGGGGACGGGCAACTATGGCTACACCTTC
>NA|TRBJ2-3|few|TRBV20-1
CSASVQPTDTQYF
TGCAGTGCTAGTGTTCAGCCCACAGATACGCAGTATTTT
>NA|TRBJ2-4|NA|TRBV21-1
CASSKETEKAKNIQYF
TGTGCCAGCAGCAAAGAGACAGAGAAAGCCAAAAACATTCAGTACTTC
>NA|TRBJ1-1|few|TRBV27
CASSFGRTMNTEAFF
TGTGCCAGCAGTTTTGGACGGACCATGAACACTGAAGCTTTCTTT
>NA|TRBJ1-2|NA|TRBV7-2
CASTETGQRYGYTF
TGTGCCAGCACCGAAACGGGACAACGCTATGGCTACACCTTC
>TRBD1|TRBJ2-3|NA|TRBV12-3/TRBV12-4
CASRMDRAGDTQYF
TGTGCCAGCAGGATGGACAGGGCGGGAGATACGCAGTATTTT
>NA|TRBJ1-4|few|TRBV10-3
CAISDWAGNNEKLFF
TGTGCCATCAGTGATTGGGCAGGCAATAATGAAAAACTGTTTTTT
>NA|TRBJ2-1|NA|TRBV6-1
CAGEVQVGYNEQFF
TGTGCAGGAGAGGTGCAGGTGGGATACAATGAGCAGTTCTTC
>NA|TRBJ1-6|NA|TRBV7-3
CASSPSGAKDSPLHF
TGTGCCAGCAGCCCCTCGGGGGCGAAGGATTCACCCCTCCACTTT